Presented here are 20 T cell receptor beta chains from one specimen sequenced in a study of regulatory T cells in long-lasting Graves disease. For TCR beta, libraries came from iRepertoire HTBI primers and Arm-PCR of CDR3 regions. TCRdb re-derived calls from the multiplex PCR reads in MiXCR, one entry per CDR3 protein. This table holds about 520,000 distinct CDR3 sequences, more than 10% found once. Described time point: newly diagnosed GD, antithyroid drugs for less than 3 months. After RNA was extracted from PBMCs, the TCR library was made from it. A further study also used this sample, focusing on T cells in Graves' hyperthyroidism and ophthalmopathy.

The starting material was peripheral blood mononuclear cells (PBMCs), obtained at new diagnosis, from a patient treated with antithyroid drugs. The source is a woman between 25 and 40 years old with Graves disease.

This clonotype was seen at least ten times. This chain links TRBV11-3 with TRBJ2-7; TRBD2 aligns across 8 bases. Germline values: CDR1 SGHNT, CDR2 YENEEA. This CDR3 has 15 residues. The J segment lost 2 bases and the V segment lost 5 bases, leaving 8 bases of the junction unmatched. The CDR3 DNA reads TGTGCCAGCAGCCAAACTAGCGGAGGGGCCTACGAGCAGTACTTC. It encodes CASSQTSGGAYEQYF.

As regards this clonotype: One base away lies a much larger clone, so this may be a sequencing read error. The chain combines TRBV6-5 with TRBJ1-3; TRBD1 might be the D (5 bases). The CDR3 is 15 amino acids. The germline V gene encodes CDR1 MNHEY and CDR2 SVGAGI. The DNA of the CDR3 is TGTGCCAGCAGTTACGGAAGGGGCTCTGGAAACGCCATATATTTT. Translated: CASSYGRGSGNAIYF.

This chain joins TRBV6-1 and TRBJ2-1, with TRBD1 matching 10 bases. After removal of 6 bases from V and 2 bases from J, the junction contained 1 base not matched to a gene. The germline V gene has CDR1 MNHNS and CDR2 SASEGT. This CDR3 comprises 14 residues. The CDR3 region is CASSGQGAYNEQFF. In DNA, the CDR3 is TGTGCCAGCAGCGGACAGGGGGCCTACAATGAGCAGTTCTTC.

The table lists this clonotype with a few counts. This chain connects TRBV19 to TRBJ2-7, with 8 bases lining up with TRBD1. The V gene end was trimmed by 5 bases and the J gene end by 3 bases; junction bases not matched to a gene: 9. CDR1 and CDR2 (germline): LNHDA, SQIVND (reference sequence). The CDR3 extends over 15 amino acids. CDR3 sequence: CASSVYGTGLYEQYF. The CDR3 DNA sequence: TGTGCCAGTAGTGTCTACGGGACAGGACTCTACGAGCAGTACTTC.

This clonotype was seen repeatedly, ten times or more. V and J are TRBV10-3 and TRBJ2-3, with 7 bases identical to TRBD2. J gave up 5 bases and V 2 bases, and 7 bases lay outside the gene matches. Germline CDR1 ENHRY, CDR2 SYGVKD. The length of the CDR3 is 15 residues. DNA for the CDR3: TGTGCCATCAGTGAGGCGCGGGAGCCCCAAGATACGCAGTATTTT. It encodes CAISEAREPQDTQYF.

There are a few counts of this clonotype. The chain has TRBV6-1 and TRBJ2-6; possibly TRBD1 for D (6 bases). Germline loops: CDR1 MNHNS, CDR2 SASEGT. The CDR3 loop spans 15 amino acids. V was trimmed by 6 bases and J by 2 bases, leaving 11 bases between them. The DNA of the CDR3 is TGTGCCAGCAGGTCCACAGGGACTGGGGCCAACGTCCTGACTTTC. Translation gives CASRSTGTGANVLTF.

In its sample, this clonotype was seen many times. The CDR3 region is CASSAGQHNQPQHF. CDR3 coding DNA: TGTGCCAGCTCAGCAGGACAGCACAATCAGCCCCAGCATTTT. The rearrangement links TRBV18 to TRBJ1-5, with a tentative D call TRBD1 (6 bases). Germline CDR1 KGHSH, CDR2 LQKENI. The germline V and J ends were trimmed by 5 bases and 3 bases, with 11 bases remaining between them. CDR3 length equals 14 residues.

This clonotype was seen repeatedly, ten times or more. V usage is TRBV4-3 and J usage is TRBJ2-1, with D maybe TRBD2 (5 bases). The CDR3 consists of 16 residues. In germline, CDR1 is LGHNA, CDR2 YSLEER. V was clipped by 3 bases and J by 6 bases, with 18 bases between them. As DNA, the CDR3 is TGCGCCAGCAGCCACCGTACCCCAGGACTCTTCAATGAGCAGTTCTTC. This codes for CASSHRTPGLFNEQFF.

The chain joins TRBV7-9 to TRBJ2-7; the match to TRBD1 covers 7 bases. Losses at the gene ends were 10 bases for V and 5 bases for J; bases not matched to a gene: 11. Per the germline V gene, CDR1 is SEHNR and CDR2 is FQNEAQ (reference sequence). This CDR3 has 13 residues. CDR3 bases: TGTGCCATACGGACAGGCAGTTTCCACGAGCAGTACTTC. It encodes CAIRTGSFHEQYF.

This clonotype was observed a handful of times. As the CDR3 is not closed by the conserved phenylalanine or tryptophan, this likely results from a read error. The DNA is left out, because the CDR3 cannot be placed on it with certainty; the CDR3 is given as TCRdb lists it. The rearrangement uses TRBV18 and TRBJ2-1; the table names TRBD1, a call not compared with the DNA. Germline values: CDR1 KGHSH, CDR2 LQKENI. The CDR3 sequence runs 11 residues, both termini included. CDR3 loop: CASSPQGKHRL.

This clonotype was observed at least ten times. The chain joins TRBV6-5 to TRBJ1-1; D unclear. The CDR3 runs to 16 residues. CDR1 MNHEY and CDR2 SVGAGI come from the germline V gene. Trimming removed 3 bases from V and 0 bases from J, with 14 bases in between. The DNA of the CDR3 is TGTGCCAGCAGTTATGCGGTAGGACGCGTGAACACTGAAGCTTTCTTT. It translates to CASSYAVGRVNTEAFF.

In this sample, this clonotype turned up many times. This chain connects TRBV7-8 to TRBJ2-7, with D perhaps TRBD2 (6 bases). This CDR3 has 14 residues. V dropped 7 bases and J dropped 4 bases, with 17 bases sitting between them. The germline V gene has CDR1 SGHVS and CDR2 FQNEAQ. The CDR3 nucleotides are TGTGCCAGCACCCCAAAGGTTCTAGCGTACGAGCAGTACTTC. Its translation is CASTPKVLAYEQYF.

This clonotype has a count of ten or more. The chain couples TRBV19 to TRBJ1-1; no reliable D call. Between the trimmed V and J ends, which lost 7 bases and 3 bases, there was a span of 9 bases. The CDR3 is 12 residues long. The germline V gene encodes CDR1 LNHDA and CDR2 SQIVND (reference sequence). The CDR3 loop reads CASKAWDTEAFF. DNA for the CDR3: TGTGCCAGTAAAGCCTGGGACACTGAAGCTTTCTTT.

This clonotype came up many times. J is TRBJ2-5 and V is TRBV28; 11 positions agree with TRBD2. The CDR3 consists of 17 residues. CDR1 and CDR2 (germline): MDHEN, SYDVKM. Germline trimming cut 4 bases from V and 1 base from J; bases unmatched to any gene: 8. Here the CDR3 DNA reads TGTGCCAGCAGTTATACCCTGACTAGCGGGGCCCAAGAGACCCAGTACTTC. This gives the protein CASSYTLTSGAQETQYF.

Many counts were recorded for this clonotype. V gene TRBV5-4 combines with J gene TRBJ2-1, with 8 positions matching TRBD2. CDR3 length: 20 residues. The J segment lost 0 bases and the V segment lost 1 base, leaving 15 bases of the junction unmatched. CDR1 SGHNT and CDR2 YYREEE come from the germline V gene (reference sequence). CDR3 nucleotide sequence: TGTGCCAGCAGCTTGCGGGGGGGCGGGATAGTTGGAAGCTCCTACAATGAGCAGTTCTTC. This codes for CASSLRGGGIVGSSYNEQFF.

This clonotype was counted many times. The chain links TRBV10-3 to TRBJ1-5; TRBD1 aligns across 9 bases. Losses at the gene ends were 4 bases for V and 6 bases for J; bases not matched to a gene: 1. The CDR3 contains 13 residues. The germline V gene has CDR1 ENHRY and CDR2 SYGVKD. CDR3 sequence (DNA): TGTGCCATCAGTGGACAGGGGGGTCAGCCCCAGCATTTT. This encodes CAISGQGGQPQHF.

With regard to this clonotype: Germline and junction disagree at one end, which may indicate a read error. The V gene is TRBV29-1, the J gene TRBJ2-7, with TRBD1 matching 8 bases. The germline V gene encodes CDR1 SQVTM and CDR2 ANQGSEA. The CDR3 runs 13 residues. DNA for the CDR3: TGCAGCGTCGGACAGGGAGAAGTGTACGAGCAGTGCTTC. Amino acid sequence: CSVGQGEVYEQCF.

This clonotype was detected many times. The rearrangement uses TRBV29-1 and TRBJ1-1; D is unresolved. This CDR3 is 12 amino acids long. The V gene's germline CDR1 is SQVTM and CDR2 ANQGSEA. Trimming cost V 5 bases and J 4 bases, with 11 bases left between them. The CDR3 region is CSVTSSGTEAFF. Written as DNA, the CDR3 is TGCAGCGTTACATCCTCCGGCACTGAAGCTTTCTTT.

This clonotype was recorded at least ten times. The chain combines TRBV6-1 with TRBJ2-7; a possible D gene is TRBD1 (5 bases). From germline, CDR1 is MNHNS and CDR2 SASEGT. Trimming removed 4 bases from V and 6 bases from J, with 10 bases in between. This CDR3 has 12 residues. CDR3 DNA: TGTGCCAGCAGTGCGGACACCTTCGAGCAGTACTTC. It translates to CASSADTFEQYF.

This clonotype was detected many times. The gene calls are TRBV20-1 and TRBJ2-1; 11 bases align to TRBD2. V was pared by 3 bases and J by 5 bases, with 3 bases of the junction left unmatched. The CDR3 has 14 residues. Germline V gene sequence: CDR1 DFQATT, CDR2 SNEGSKA (reference sequence). The CDR3 reads CSARGLADHNEQFF. The CDR3 nucleotides read TGCAGTGCTAGGGGACTAGCGGACCACAATGAGCAGTTCTTC.